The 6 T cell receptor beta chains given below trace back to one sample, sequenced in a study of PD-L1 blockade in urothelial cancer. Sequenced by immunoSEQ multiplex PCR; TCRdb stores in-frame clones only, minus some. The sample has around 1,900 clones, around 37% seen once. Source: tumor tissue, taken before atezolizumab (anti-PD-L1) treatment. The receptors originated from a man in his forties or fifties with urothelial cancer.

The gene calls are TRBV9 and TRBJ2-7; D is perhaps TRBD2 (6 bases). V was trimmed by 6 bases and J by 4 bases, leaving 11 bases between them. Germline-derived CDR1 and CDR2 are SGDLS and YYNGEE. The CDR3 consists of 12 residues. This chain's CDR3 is CASMAGRYEQYF. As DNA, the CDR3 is TGTGCCAGCATGGCAGGGAGGTACGAGCAGTACTTC.

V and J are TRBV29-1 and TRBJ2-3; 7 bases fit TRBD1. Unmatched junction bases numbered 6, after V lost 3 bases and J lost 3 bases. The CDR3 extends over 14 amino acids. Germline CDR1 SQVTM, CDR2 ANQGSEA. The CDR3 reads CSVDYRGQTDTQYF. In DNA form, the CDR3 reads TGCAGCGTTGATTACAGGGGTCAGACAGATACGCAGTATTTT.

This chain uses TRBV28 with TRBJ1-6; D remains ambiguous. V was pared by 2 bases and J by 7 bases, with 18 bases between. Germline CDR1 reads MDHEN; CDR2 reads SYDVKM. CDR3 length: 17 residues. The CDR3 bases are TGTGCCAGCAGTTTAGTAAGAGGGAAAGATTGGAATTCACCCCTCCACTTT. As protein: CASSLVRGKDWNSPLHF.

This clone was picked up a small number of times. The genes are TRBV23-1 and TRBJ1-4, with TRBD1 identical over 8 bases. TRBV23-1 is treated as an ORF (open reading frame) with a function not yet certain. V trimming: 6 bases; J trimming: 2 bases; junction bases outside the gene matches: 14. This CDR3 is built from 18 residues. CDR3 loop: CASSRYRGQDRTNEKLFF. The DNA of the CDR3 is TGCGCCAGCAGCCGATACCGGGGACAGGATAGGACTAATGAAAAACTGTTTTTT.

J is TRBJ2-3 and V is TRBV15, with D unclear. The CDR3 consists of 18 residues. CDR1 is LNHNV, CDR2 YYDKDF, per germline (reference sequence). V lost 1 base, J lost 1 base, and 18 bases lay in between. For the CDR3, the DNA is TGTGCCACCAGCAGAGGCGCCCCGATTCAAGCCGGCACAGATACGCAGTATTTT. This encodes CATSRGAPIQAGTDTQYF.

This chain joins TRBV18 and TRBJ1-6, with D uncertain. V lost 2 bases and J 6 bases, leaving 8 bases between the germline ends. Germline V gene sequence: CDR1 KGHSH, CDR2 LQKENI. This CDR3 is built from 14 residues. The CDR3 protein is CASSPMNSNSPLHF. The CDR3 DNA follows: TGTGCCAGCTCACCAATGAACAGTAATTCACCCCTCCACTTT.